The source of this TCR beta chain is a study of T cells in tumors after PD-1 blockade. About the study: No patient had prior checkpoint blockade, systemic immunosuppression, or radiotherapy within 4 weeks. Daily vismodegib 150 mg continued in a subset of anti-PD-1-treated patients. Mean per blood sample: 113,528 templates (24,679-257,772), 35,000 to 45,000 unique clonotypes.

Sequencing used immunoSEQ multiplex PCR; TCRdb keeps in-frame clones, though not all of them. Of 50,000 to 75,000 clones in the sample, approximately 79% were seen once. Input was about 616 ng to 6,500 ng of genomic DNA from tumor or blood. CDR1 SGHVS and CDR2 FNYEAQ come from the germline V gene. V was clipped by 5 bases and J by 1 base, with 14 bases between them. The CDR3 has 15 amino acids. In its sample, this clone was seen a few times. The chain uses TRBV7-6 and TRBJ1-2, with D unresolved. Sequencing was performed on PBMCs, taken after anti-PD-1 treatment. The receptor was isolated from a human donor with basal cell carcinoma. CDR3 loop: CASSPSPAGNYGYTF. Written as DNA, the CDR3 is TGTGCCAGCAGCCCAAGCCCGGCGGGTAACTATGGCTACACCTTC.